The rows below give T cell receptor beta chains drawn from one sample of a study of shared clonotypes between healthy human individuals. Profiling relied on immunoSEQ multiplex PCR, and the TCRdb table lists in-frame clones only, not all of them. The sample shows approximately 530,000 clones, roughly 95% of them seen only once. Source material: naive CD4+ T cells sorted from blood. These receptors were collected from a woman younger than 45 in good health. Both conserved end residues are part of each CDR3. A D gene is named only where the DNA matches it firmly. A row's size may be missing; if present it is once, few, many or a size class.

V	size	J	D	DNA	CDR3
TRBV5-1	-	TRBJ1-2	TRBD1	TGCGCCAGCAGCTTGGGCGTCAGGGGGGAAGGCTACACCTTC	CASSLGVRGEGYTF
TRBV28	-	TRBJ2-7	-	TGTGCCAGCAGCTCCGTTACCTACGAGCAGTACTTC	CASSSVTYEQYF
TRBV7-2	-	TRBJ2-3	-	TGTGCCAGCAGCTCCCCCCCGATCACAGATACGCAGTATTTT	CASSSPPITDTQYF
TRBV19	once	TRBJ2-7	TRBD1	TGTGCCAGTAGTATAAGACAGGGTTCCTACGAGCAGTACTTC	CASSIRQGSYEQYF
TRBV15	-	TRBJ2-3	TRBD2	TGTGCCACCAGCGTCTACGGGACTACTACTAGCACAGATACGCAGTATTTT	CATSVYGTTTSTDTQYF
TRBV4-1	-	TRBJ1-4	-	TGCGCCAGCAGACGCACAGGGTCAACTAATGAAAAACTGTTTTTT	CASRRTGSTNEKLFF
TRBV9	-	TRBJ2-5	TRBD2	TGTGCCAGCAGCGTAGGTTCACTAGCGGGAGTAAACGAAGAGACCCAGTACTTC	CASSVGSLAGVNEETQYF
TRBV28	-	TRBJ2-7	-	TGTGCCAGCAGTTTAAGGCAGATCTACGAGCAGTACTTC	CASSLRQIYEQYF
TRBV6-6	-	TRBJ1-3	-	TGTGCCAGCAGTTACTCGGGTACGCAAGGAAACACCATATATTTT	CASSYSGTQGNTIYF
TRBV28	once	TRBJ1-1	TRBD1	TGTGCCAGCAGTTTAGGGACAGGGGCCACTGAAGCTTTCTTT	CASSLGTGATEAFF
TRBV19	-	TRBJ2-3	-	TGTGCCAGTAGTCTAACAGGGGAGGGGACAGATACGCAGTATTTT	CASSLTGEGTDTQYF
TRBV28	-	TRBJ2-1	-	TGTGCCAGCAGTAGGGGGTGGGATATTCAGTATGAGCAGTTCTTC	CASSRGWDIQYEQFF
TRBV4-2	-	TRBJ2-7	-	TGTGCCAGCAGCCCCGGAGTTCCCCACTACGAGCAGTACTTC	CASSPGVPHYEQYF
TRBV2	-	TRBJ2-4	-	TGTGCCAGCAGGGAGGACGGGGACATTCAGTACTTC	CASREDGDIQYF
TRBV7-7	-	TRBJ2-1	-	TGTGCCAGCAGCCCAGGAAGGGACAATGAGCAGTTCTTC	CASSPGRDNEQFF
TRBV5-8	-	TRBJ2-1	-	TGTGCCAGCAGCCCCGAGGGGGAACCTTACAATGAGCAGTTCTTC	CASSPEGEPYNEQFF
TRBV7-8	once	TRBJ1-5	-	TGTGCCAGCAGCTTAGCGCCGGGGGGCAATCAGCCCCAGCATTTT	CASSLAPGGNQPQHF
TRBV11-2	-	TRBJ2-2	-	TGTGCCAGCAGCCTGTACACCCAGACAGCTAGCGGGGAGCTGTTTTTT	CASSLYTQTASGELFF
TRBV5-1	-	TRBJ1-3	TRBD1	TGCGCCAGCAGCTACTCCGGGACAGGGGGTCTAGGAGGAAACACCATATATTTT	CASSYSGTGGLGGNTIYF
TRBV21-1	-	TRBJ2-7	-	TGTGCCAGCCGGGGTCCTCCCGAGCAGTACTTC	CASRGPPEQYF
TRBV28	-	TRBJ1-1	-	TGTGCCAGCAGTAACCGCGACAGCAGGAACACTGAAGCTTTCTTT	CASSNRDSRNTEAFF
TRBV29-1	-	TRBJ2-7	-	TGCAGCGTTGAAGACCAAACAAGACGCGAGCAGTACTTC	CSVEDQTRREQYF
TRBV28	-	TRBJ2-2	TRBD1	TGTGCCAGCAGACTACAGGGGGCCGGCGGGGAGCTGTTTTTT	CASRLQGAGGELFF
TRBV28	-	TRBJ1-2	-	TGTGCCAGCAGTTTATACGAGGGCTATGGCTACACCTTC	CASSLYEGYGYTF
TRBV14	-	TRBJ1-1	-	TGTGCCAGCAGACGACGGACTGGGTTAGACACTGAAGCTTTCTTT	CASRRRTGLDTEAFF
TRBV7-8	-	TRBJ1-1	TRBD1	TGTGCCAGCAGCTTATCAGGGGGCTACACTGAAGCTTTCTTT	CASSLSGGYTEAFF
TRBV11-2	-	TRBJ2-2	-	TGTGCCAGCAGCTTAGACCTACTAGTGACTTCGAACACCGGGGAGCTGTTTTTT	CASSLDLLVTSNTGELFF
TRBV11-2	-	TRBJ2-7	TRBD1	TGTGCCAGCAGCTTCACCGGGACAGGGTCATACGAGCAGTACTTC	CASSFTGTGSYEQYF
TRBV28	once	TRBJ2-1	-	TGTGCCAGCAGTTTAATTCAAGGGGGAGGGCTTATCTACAATGAGCAGTTCTTC	CASSLIQGGGLIYNEQFF
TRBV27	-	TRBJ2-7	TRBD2	TGTGCCAGCAGTGCCACTAGCGGTTGGGGCGAGCAGTACTTC	CASSATSGWGEQYF
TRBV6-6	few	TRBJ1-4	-	TGTGCCAGCACCAAGGGCAGGGTGAATGAAAAACTGTTTTTT	CASTKGRVNEKLFF
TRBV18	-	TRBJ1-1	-	TGTGCCAGCTCACCACCAGGTATGAACACTGAAGCTTTCTTT	CASSPPGMNTEAFF
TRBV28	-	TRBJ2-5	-	TGTGCCAGCAGCTCCCCGGGGGTCCAAGAGACCCAGTACTTC	CASSSPGVQETQYF
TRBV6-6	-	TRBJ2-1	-	TGTGCCAGCAGACCCCAGACGGTGCACAATGAGCAGTTCTTC	CASRPQTVHNEQFF
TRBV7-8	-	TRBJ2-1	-	TGTGCCAGCAGCATAAACCGGGACCCGATGGTCTTC	CASSINRDPMVF
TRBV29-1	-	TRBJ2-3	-	TGCAGCGTTGACACAACGAGCACAGATACGCAGTATTTT	CSVDTTSTDTQYF
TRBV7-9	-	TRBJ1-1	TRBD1	TGTGCCAGCAGCTTCACAGGGGTGGGCACTGAAGCTTTCTTT	CASSFTGVGTEAFF
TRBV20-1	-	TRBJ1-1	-	TGCAGTGCTAGCCGCACTGAAGCTTTCTTT	CSASRTEAFF
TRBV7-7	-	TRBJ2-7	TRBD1	TGTGCCAGCAGCTTATGGGACAGGATCCAACTCCTCTCCTACGAGCAGTACTTC	CASSLWDRIQLLSYEQYF
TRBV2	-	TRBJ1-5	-	TGTGCCAGCAGTCCAGAACAGGGCCCATCTTGGCAGCCCCAGCATTTT	CASSPEQGPSWQPQHF
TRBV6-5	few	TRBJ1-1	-	TGTGCCAGCAGTGGAGCAATGAACACTGAAGCTTTCTTT	CASSGAMNTEAFF
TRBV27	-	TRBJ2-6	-	TGTGCCAGCAGTCCCCCCCGGGCCAACGTCCTGACTTTC	CASSPPRANVLTF
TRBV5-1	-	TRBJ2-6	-	TGCGCCAGCAACGAGGGGCCTGGGGCCAACGTCCTGACTTTC	CASNEGPGANVLTF
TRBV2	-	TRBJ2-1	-	TGTGCCAGCAGCCCGGAGGGGAGGGGGGCCTACAATGAGCAGTTCTTC	CASSPEGRGAYNEQFF
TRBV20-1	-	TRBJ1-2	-	TGCAGTGCTAGAGATTTCGGAGGCTACACCTTC	CSARDFGGYTF
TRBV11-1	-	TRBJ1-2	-	TGTGCCAGCAGCCTAACGGGGGCGCGAGACTACACCTTC	CASSLTGARDYTF
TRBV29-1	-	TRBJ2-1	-	TGCAGCGCCGAAGGCCCCTACAATGAGCAGTTCTTC	CSAEGPYNEQFF
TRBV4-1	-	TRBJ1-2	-	TGCGCCAGCAGCCAAGATAGAACCGTTGGGTATGGCTACACCTTC	CASSQDRTVGYGYTF
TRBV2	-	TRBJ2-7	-	TGTGCCAGCCGCCGGGACGGAACCTACGAGCAGTACTTC	CASRRDGTYEQYF
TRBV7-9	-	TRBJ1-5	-	TGTGCCAGCAGCCGCTCAGACCCTCCAAATCAGCCCCAGCATTTT	CASSRSDPPNQPQHF
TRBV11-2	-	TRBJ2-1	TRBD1	TGTGCCAGCAGTCCCACAGGGGGTCGGTCCTACAATGAGCAGTTCTTC	CASSPTGGRSYNEQFF
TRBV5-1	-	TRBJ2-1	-	TGCGCCAGCCTACCCGGGACACAGTACAATGAGCAGTTCTTC	CASLPGTQYNEQFF
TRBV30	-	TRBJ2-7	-	TGTGCCTGGTCCAGGGGCGCCCTTGTGGAGCAGTACTTC	CAWSRGALVEQYF
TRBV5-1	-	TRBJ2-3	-	TGCGCCAGCAGCTTTATGTCAGGGCTGAAAGATACGCAGTATTTT	CASSFMSGLKDTQYF
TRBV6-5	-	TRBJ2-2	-	TGTGCCAGCAGTTTAGACCGGGAGACCGGGGAGCTGTTTTTT	CASSLDRETGELFF